This TCR beta chain was sequenced for a study of identical twins. Study results and limitations: Because invariant MAIT and iNKT cells could be present, zero-insertion analyses could be partly confounded.

This clonotype showed up many times. What it binds is not known. One entry per CDR3 protein results from TCRdb running MiXCR on the 5' RACE reads. Of 450,000 to 650,000 distinct CDR3 sequences in the sample, roughly 15% were seen once. Germline CDR1 SNHLY, CDR2 FYNNEI. The CDR3 consists of 14 residues. The ends were cut back, 0 bases at V and 5 bases at J, with 8 bases in the middle. These data were also reused for a study on yellow fever vaccine responses in identical twins.

Specimen: CD4+ T cells sorted from blood. The chain joins TRBV2 to TRBJ2-1; D is perhaps TRBD2 (7 bases). This TCR was sampled from a woman younger than 30 in good health. CDR3 region: CASSEAGGHNEQFF. CDR3 nucleotide sequence: TGTGCCAGCAGTGAAGCGGGGGGGCACAATGAGCAGTTCTTC. Full variable domain (missing parts from reference TRBV2 and TRBJ2-1): EPEVTQTPSHQVTQMGQEVILRCVPISNHLYFYWYRQILGQKVEFLVSFYNNEISEKSEIFDDQFSVERPDGSNFTLKIRSTKLEDSAMYFCASSEAGGHNEQFFGPGTRLTVL.